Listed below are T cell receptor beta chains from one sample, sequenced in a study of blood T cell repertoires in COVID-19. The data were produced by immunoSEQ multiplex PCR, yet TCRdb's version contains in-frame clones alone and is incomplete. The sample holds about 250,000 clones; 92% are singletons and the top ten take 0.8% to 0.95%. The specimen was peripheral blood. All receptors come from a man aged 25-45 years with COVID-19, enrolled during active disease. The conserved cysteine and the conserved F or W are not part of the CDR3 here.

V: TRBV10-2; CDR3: ASRDRLKRNTEAF
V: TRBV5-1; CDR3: ASNPEIRQGEAF
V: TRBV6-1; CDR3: ASSDPWREEAF
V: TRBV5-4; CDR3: ASSSKTEADTQY
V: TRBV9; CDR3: ASSRRGQGETQY
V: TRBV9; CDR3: ASSPSGTGDGEQF
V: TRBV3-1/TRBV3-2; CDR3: ASSQESPGHQFYEQY
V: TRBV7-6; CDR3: ASSSGDNSPLH
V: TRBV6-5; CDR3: ASRLGQGDAF
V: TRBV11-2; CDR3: ASSSSGAAQPQH
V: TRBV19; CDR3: ASSIAEGGGYGYT
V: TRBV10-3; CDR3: AISEMLTSGPTEAF
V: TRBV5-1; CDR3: ASSLGRQGYGYT
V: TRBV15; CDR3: ATKQGGLNTEAF
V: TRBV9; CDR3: ASTDRFEAF
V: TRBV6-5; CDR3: ASSYGQKRSYT
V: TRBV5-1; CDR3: ASSFSLAGVGELF
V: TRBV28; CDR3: ASGPTGTGDEKLF